The clone carrying this TCR beta chain was observed a few times. Its antigen is as yet unknown. This entry comes from a study of T-cell memory formation after mild COVID-19. About the study: Most TCR clusters belonged to a single donor.

5'RACE with constant-segment primers built TCRalpha and TCRbeta cDNA libraries with UMIs. MiXCR, applied by TCRdb to the 5' RACE reads, yields one record per CDR3 protein. The table records fewer than 140,000 distinct CDR3 sequences, roughly 12% of them present only once. Study findings and constraints: Mainly CM and EM harbored the contracting CD4+ clones; mainly EMRA harbored the CD8+ ones.

CDR1 and CDR2 from the germline V gene are SQVTM and ANQGSEA. CDR3 length: 15 amino acids. Trimming at V came to 3 bases and at J to 6 bases, leaving 8 bases not matched to a gene. The sequence came from an adult woman who had mild COVID-19 (a few samples of this study predate the infection). Cell type and time point are not known. The sequenced sample consisted of PBMCs or a T cell subset sorted from them (not recorded which). The chain couples TRBV29-1 to TRBJ2-1; 10 nucleotides agree with TRBD2. Written as DNA, the CDR3 is TGCAGCGTTGATGGGACTAGCGTTAAGACCAATGAGCAGTTCTTC. Translating gives CSVDGTSVKTNEQFF.